These 24 T cell receptor beta chains came from one sample sequenced in a study of PD-L1 blockade in urothelial cancer. Sequenced by immunoSEQ multiplex PCR; TCRdb stores in-frame clones only, minus some. The table lists about 110,000 clones, approximately 86% of them singletons. The specimen comprised PBMCs, sampled around atezolizumab (anti-PD-L1) treatment. The receptor source for this set is a man aged 50-59 years with urothelial cancer.

The chain joins TRBV29-1 to TRBJ2-3; D unclear. CDR1 is SQVTM and CDR2 is ANQGSEA in the germline V gene. V was shortened by 7 bases and J by 0 bases, with 14 bases between the two germline ends. The CDR3 is made up of 14 amino acids. CDR3 sequence: CSAAVAGSTDTQYF. CDR3 in DNA: TGCAGCGCTGCCGTGGCAGGTAGCACAGATACGCAGTATTTT.

The V call is TRBV27, the J call TRBJ2-1; 7 nucleotides agree with TRBD1. The CDR3 runs 14 residues. Looked up from germline, CDR1 is MNHEY and CDR2 is SMNVEV (reference sequence). Unmatched junction bases numbered 2, after V lost 4 bases and J lost 2 bases. CDR3 DNA: TGTGCCAGCAGTTCAACAGGGGCCTACAATGAGCAGTTCTTC. It encodes CASSSTGAYNEQFF.

A single count supports this clone. The J gene is TRBJ1-2, the V gene TRBV18, with 9 bases matching TRBD1. CDR3 length: 15 amino acids. CDR1 is KGHSH, CDR2 LQKENI, per germline. V gave up 5 bases and J gave up 5 bases; unmatched junction bases: 9. CDR3 bases: TGTGCCAGCTCATCCAACAGGGGGCGTTCGTATGGCTACACCTTC. This encodes CASSSNRGRSYGYTF.

The J gene is TRBJ2-1, the V gene TRBV15, with 7 bases lining up with TRBD2. Unmatched junction bases numbered 5, after V lost 2 bases and J lost 4 bases. Germline V gene lookup returns CDR1 LNHNV and CDR2 YYDKDF (reference sequence). The CDR3 has 15 residues. The CDR3 loop reads CATSRSRAGYNEQFF. The CDR3 DNA sequence: TGTGCCACCAGCAGATCTAGAGCGGGATACAATGAGCAGTTCTTC.

This chain uses TRBV19 with TRBJ2-1; D is undetermined. V was clipped by 4 bases and J by 2 bases, with 6 bases between them. CDR1 LNHDA and CDR2 SQIVND come from the germline V gene (reference sequence). This CDR3 has 13 residues. The CDR3 spells CASSTYTYNEQFF. In DNA form, the CDR3 reads TGTGCCAGTAGTACGTACACCTACAATGAGCAGTTCTTC.

The chain combines TRBV5-5 with TRBJ2-7, with D maybe TRBD2 (5 bases). The CDR3 sequence is 13 residues long. With 4 bases removed from V and 4 bases from J, the gap between germline ends came to 12 bases. Germline-derived CDR1 and CDR2 are SGHKS and YYEKEE (reference sequence). CDR3 coding DNA: TGTGCCAGCAGCAGCATAGGCGGGTACGAGCAGTACTTC. This gives the protein CASSSIGGYEQYF.

The rearrangement uses TRBV12-5 and TRBJ2-1; tentatively, D is TRBD1 (6 bases). The germline gives CDR1 LGHNT, CDR2 FRNRAP. The CDR3 contains 15 residues. V was shortened by 2 bases and J by 9 bases, with 17 bases between the two germline ends. CDR3 loop: CASGLNRATIGEQFF. CDR3 nucleotide sequence: TGTGCTAGTGGTTTGAACAGGGCCACAATCGGTGAGCAGTTCTTC. The whole variable domain, remainder taken from reference TRBV12-5 and TRBJ2-1, is DARVTQTPRHKVTEMGQEVTMRCQPILGHNTVFWYRQTMMQGLELLAYFRNRAPLDDSGMPKDRFSAEMPDATLATLKIQPSEPRDSAVYFCASGLNRATIGEQFFGPGTRLTVL.

The chain has TRBV7-6 and TRBJ2-7, with TRBD2 identical over 12 bases. The V segment lost 0 bases and the J segment 2 bases; nucleotides outside the gene matches: 2. The CDR3 runs 16 residues. The germline gives CDR1 SGHVS, CDR2 FNYEAQ. CDR3 in amino acids: CASSLAASGRAYEQYF. For the CDR3, the DNA is TGTGCCAGCAGCTTAGCCGCTAGCGGGAGGGCCTACGAGCAGTACTTC.

The chain has TRBV10-2 and TRBJ1-2; D might be TRBD1 (6 bases). CDR3 size: 13 residues. V shed 3 bases and J shed 7 bases, with 12 bases lying between them. Germline values: CDR1 WSHSY, CDR2 SAAADI. The CDR3 is CASSESQGSGYTF. Written as DNA, the CDR3 is TGCGCCAGCAGTGAATCACAGGGAAGTGGCTACACCTTC.

The rearrangement uses TRBV6-5 and TRBJ2-7; D might be TRBD1 (6 bases). This CDR3 region has 13 residues. The V end lost 4 bases, the J end lost 4 bases, and 11 bases lay between the germline ends. Germline V gene data show CDR1 as MNHEY and CDR2 as SVGAGI. CDR3 nucleotides: TGTGCCAGCAGTTGGTCCAGGGGTTACGAGCAGTACTTC. This translates into CASSWSRGYEQYF.

The gene calls are TRBV5-4 and TRBJ2-7; D might be TRBD2 (6 bases). This CDR3 is built from 13 residues. CDR1 SGHNT and CDR2 YYREEE come from the germline V gene (reference sequence). Between the trimmed V and J ends, which lost 4 bases and 3 bases, there was a span of 11 bases. CDR3 sequence: CASSPGLLYEQYF. In nucleotides, the CDR3 is TGTGCCAGCAGCCCGGGACTCCTCTACGAGCAGTACTTC.

The DNA of the CDR3 is TGTGCCAGCTCATACGGACAGGGGGCTTACGAGCAGTACTTC. It codes for CASSYGQGAYEQYF. The rearrangement links TRBV18 to TRBJ2-7; 11 nucleotides line up with TRBD1. The CDR3 has 14 residues. The V segment lost 5 bases and the J segment 4 bases; nucleotides outside the gene matches: 4. From germline, CDR1 is KGHSH and CDR2 LQKENI.

The rearrangement links TRBV27 to TRBJ1-2, with D possibly TRBD1 on 5 matching bases. CDR1 is MNHEY and CDR2 is SMNVEV in the germline V gene (reference sequence). V lost 2 bases to trimming and J lost 4 bases, with 8 bases between them. The CDR3 is 13 amino acids. The CDR3 sequence is CASSLQGSYGYTF. The DNA for the CDR3 is TGTGCCAGCAGTTTACAGGGTAGCTATGGCTACACCTTC.

J is TRBJ2-7 and V is TRBV11-3; 7 bases match TRBD2. The J segment lost 6 bases and the V segment lost 3 bases, leaving 5 bases of the junction unmatched. The CDR3 extends over 13 amino acids. CDR1 and CDR2 from the germline V gene are SGHNT and YENEEA. The CDR3 nucleotides are TGTGCCAGCAGCTTGGCGGGAGAAGGCGAGCAGTACTTC. It codes for CASSLAGEGEQYF.

The chain links TRBV5-1 to TRBJ2-2, with a tentative D call TRBD1 (5 bases). Trimming removed 1 base from V and 2 bases from J, with 6 bases in between. CDR1 SGHRS and CDR2 YFSETQ come from the germline V gene. This CDR3 has 14 residues. CDR3 DNA sequence: TGCGCCAGCAGCTTGTGGGGCAACACCGGGGAGCTGTTTTTT. Encoded protein: CASSLWGNTGELFF.

A single count supports this clone. The chain recombines TRBV7-8 with TRBJ1-2; 8 bases are shared with TRBD1. The trim removed 1 base at V and 0 bases at J, leaving 4 bases unmatched. The germline CDR1 and CDR2 sequences are SGHVS and FQNEAQ. This CDR3 region has 16 residues. CDR3: CASSLGTGTSNYGYTF. The CDR3, as DNA: TGTGCCAGCAGCTTAGGGACAGGGACCTCTAACTATGGCTACACCTTC. The full variable domain, completed using reference TRBV7-8 and TRBJ1-2, is GAGVSQSPRYKVAKRGQDVALRCDPISGHVSLFWYQQALGQGPEFLTYFQNEAQLDKSGLPSDRFFAERPEGSVSTLKIQRTQQEDSAVYLCASSLGTGTSNYGYTFGSGTRLTVV.

The chain joins TRBV2 to TRBJ1-1; D call uncertain. Trimming removed 8 bases at V and 1 base at J, with 11 bases between. Per the germline V gene, CDR1 is SNHLY and CDR2 is FYNNEI. This CDR3 has 13 residues. The CDR3 protein is CASPRRSNTEAFF. The CDR3 nucleotides are TGTGCCAGCCCAAGGAGATCGAACACTGAAGCTTTCTTT.

This chain joins TRBV6-5 and TRBJ2-2, with a possible D match to TRBD1 (6 bases). Trimming took 6 bases from V and 4 from J, leaving 15 bases between them. This CDR3 comprises 15 residues. CDR1 is MNHEY and CDR2 is SVGAGI in the germline V gene. In DNA, the CDR3 is TGTGCCAGCAGACCCGGACAGATGTCCACCGGGGAGCTGTTTTTT. Protein sequence: CASRPGQMSTGELFF.

The chain carries TRBV7-2 and TRBJ2-3; a possible D gene is TRBD2 (6 bases). Trimming pared 1 base from V and 4 bases from J, leaving 12 bases between. The V gene's germline CDR1 is SGHTA and CDR2 FQGNSA. CDR3 size: 15 residues. As DNA, the CDR3 is TGTGCCAGCAGCTTAGGACTAGTGCACTCAGATACGCAGTATTTT. Its translation is CASSLGLVHSDTQYF.

This chain links TRBV27 with TRBJ1-1; 8 nucleotides agree with TRBD1. V lost 6 bases, J lost 0 bases, and 3 bases stayed unmatched. CDR1 and CDR2 (germline): MNHEY, SMNVEV (reference sequence). The CDR3 has 14 residues. The CDR3, as DNA: TGTGCCAGCAGACGGGACAGGCTGAACACTGAAGCTTTCTTT. Its translation is CASRRDRLNTEAFF.

The chain links TRBV28 to TRBJ2-2; maybe TRBD1 (6 bases). CDR1 MDHEN and CDR2 SYDVKM come from the germline V gene. The CDR3 contains 15 residues. V lost 6 bases and J lost 1, with 12 bases in between. In DNA form, the CDR3 reads TGTGCCAGCAGCAAAGGGGGTTTGAACACCGGGGAGCTGTTTTTT. It yields the protein CASSKGGLNTGELFF.

The chain employs TRBV9 and TRBJ2-3; D gene uncertain. CDR3 length: 14 residues. CDR1 and CDR2 (germline): SGDLS, YYNGEE. V lost 0 bases and J 5 bases, leaving 10 bases between the germline ends. In DNA, the CDR3 is TGTGCCAGCAGCGTAGCTACCCGCCGAGATACGCAGTATTTT. This sequence encodes CASSVATRRDTQYF.

The chain employs TRBV7-2 and TRBJ2-1; 8 nucleotides match TRBD1. The CDR3 consists of 15 residues. Germline loops: CDR1 SGHTA, CDR2 FQGNSA. V shed 5 bases, J shed 1 base, and the junction held 4 bases outside the gene matches. The CDR3 protein is CASSQDRGSYNEQFF. The CDR3 coding sequence is TGTGCCAGCAGCCAAGACAGGGGATCCTACAATGAGCAGTTCTTC.

The chain joins TRBV6-4 to TRBJ2-3; 7 nucleotides match TRBD1. CDR3 length: 14 amino acids. CDR1 is MRHNA and CDR2 is SNTAGT in the germline V gene. The junction had 5 bases not matched to a gene; V was cut back by 6 bases and J by 2 bases. CDR3 protein: CASSPGQNTDTQYF. Written as DNA, the CDR3 is TGTGCCAGCAGCCCGGGACAGAACACAGATACGCAGTATTTT.